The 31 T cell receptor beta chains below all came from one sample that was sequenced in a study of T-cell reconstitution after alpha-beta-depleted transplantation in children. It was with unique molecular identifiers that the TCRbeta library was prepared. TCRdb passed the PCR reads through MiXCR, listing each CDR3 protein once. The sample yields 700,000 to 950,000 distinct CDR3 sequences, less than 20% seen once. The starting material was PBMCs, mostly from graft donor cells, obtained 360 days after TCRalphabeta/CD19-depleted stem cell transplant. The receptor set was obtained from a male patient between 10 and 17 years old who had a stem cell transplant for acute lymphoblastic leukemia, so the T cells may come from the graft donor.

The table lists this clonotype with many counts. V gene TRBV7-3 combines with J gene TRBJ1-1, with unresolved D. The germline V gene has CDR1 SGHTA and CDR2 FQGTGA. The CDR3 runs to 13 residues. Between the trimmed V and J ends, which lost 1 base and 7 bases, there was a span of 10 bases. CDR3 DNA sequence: TGTGCCAGCAGCTTAAGAAGGACGGGTGAAGCTTTCTTT. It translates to CASSLRRTGEAFF.

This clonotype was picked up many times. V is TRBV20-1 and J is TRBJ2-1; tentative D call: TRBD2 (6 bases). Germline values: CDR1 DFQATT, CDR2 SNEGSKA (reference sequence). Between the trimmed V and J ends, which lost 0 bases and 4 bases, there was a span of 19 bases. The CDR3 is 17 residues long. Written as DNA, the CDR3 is TGCAGTGCTAGAGATTACGGGAGATCGGTTTGGTACAATGAGCAGTTCTTC. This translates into CSARDYGRSVWYNEQFF.

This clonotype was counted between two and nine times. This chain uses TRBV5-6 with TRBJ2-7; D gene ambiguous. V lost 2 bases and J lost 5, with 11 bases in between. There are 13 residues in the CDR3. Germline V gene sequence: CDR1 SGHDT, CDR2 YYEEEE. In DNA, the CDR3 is TGTGCCAGCAGCTTACTGGACGCGGACGAGCAGTACTTC. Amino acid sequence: CASSLLDADEQYF.

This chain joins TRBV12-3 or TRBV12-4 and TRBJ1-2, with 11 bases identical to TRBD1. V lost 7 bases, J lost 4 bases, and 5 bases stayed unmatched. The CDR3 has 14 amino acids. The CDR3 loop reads CASTTDRGLYGYTF. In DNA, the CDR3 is TGTGCCAGCACTACGGACAGGGGGCTCTATGGCTACACCTTC.

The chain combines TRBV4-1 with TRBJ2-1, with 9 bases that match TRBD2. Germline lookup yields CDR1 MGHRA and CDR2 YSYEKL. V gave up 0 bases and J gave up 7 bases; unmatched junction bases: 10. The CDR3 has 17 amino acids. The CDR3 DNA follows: TGCGCCAGCAGCCAAGATCGGGGGCTAGCGGGAATGAATGAGCAGTTCTTC. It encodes CASSQDRGLAGMNEQFF.

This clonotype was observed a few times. CDR3 region: CASYTLRGGSGETQYF. Written as DNA, the CDR3 is TGCGCCAGTTACACCCTCAGGGGCGGGAGCGGAGAGACCCAGTACTTC. The chain couples TRBV10-1 to TRBJ2-5; tentatively, D is TRBD2 (7 bases). The CDR3 runs 16 residues. V lost 9 bases and J 4 bases, leaving 24 bases between the germline ends. The V gene's germline CDR1 is WNHNN and CDR2 SYGVQD (reference sequence).

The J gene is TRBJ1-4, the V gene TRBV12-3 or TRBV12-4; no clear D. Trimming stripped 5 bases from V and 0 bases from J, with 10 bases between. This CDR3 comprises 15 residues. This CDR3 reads CASSRDWATNEKLFF. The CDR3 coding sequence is TGTGCCAGCAGTCGCGACTGGGCAACTAATGAAAAACTGTTTTTT.

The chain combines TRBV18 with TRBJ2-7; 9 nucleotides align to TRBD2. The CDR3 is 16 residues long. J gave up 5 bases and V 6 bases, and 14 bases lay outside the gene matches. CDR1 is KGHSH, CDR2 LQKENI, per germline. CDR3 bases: TGTGCCAGCTCCAGCCTAGGGACTAGCTATCCCAACGAGCAGTACTTC. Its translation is CASSSLGTSYPNEQYF. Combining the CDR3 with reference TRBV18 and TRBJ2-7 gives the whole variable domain NAGVMQNPRHLVRRRGQEARLRCSPMKGHSHVYWYRQLPEEGLKFMVYLQKENIIDESGMPKERFSAEFPKEGPSILRIQQVVRGDSAAYFCASSSLGTSYPNEQYFGPGTRLTVT.

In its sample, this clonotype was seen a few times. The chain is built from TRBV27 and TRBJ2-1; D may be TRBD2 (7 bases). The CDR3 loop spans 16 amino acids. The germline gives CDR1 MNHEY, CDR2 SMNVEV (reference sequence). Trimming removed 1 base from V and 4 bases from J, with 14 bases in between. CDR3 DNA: TGTGCCAGCAGTTTATTGGGGGCTAGCGGTTACAATGAGCAGTTCTTC. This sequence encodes CASSLLGASGYNEQFF.

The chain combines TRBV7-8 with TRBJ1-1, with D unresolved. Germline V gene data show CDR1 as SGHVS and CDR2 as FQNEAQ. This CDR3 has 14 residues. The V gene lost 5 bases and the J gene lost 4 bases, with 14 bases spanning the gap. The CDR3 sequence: CASSIRTPSTEAFF. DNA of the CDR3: TGTGCCAGCAGCATCCGGACCCCTAGCACTGAAGCTTTCTTT. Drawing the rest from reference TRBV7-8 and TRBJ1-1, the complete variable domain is GAGVSQSPRYKVAKRGQDVALRCDPISGHVSLFWYQQALGQGPEFLTYFQNEAQLDKSGLPSDRFFAERPEGSVSTLKIQRTQQEDSAVYLCASSIRTPSTEAFFGQGTRLTVV.

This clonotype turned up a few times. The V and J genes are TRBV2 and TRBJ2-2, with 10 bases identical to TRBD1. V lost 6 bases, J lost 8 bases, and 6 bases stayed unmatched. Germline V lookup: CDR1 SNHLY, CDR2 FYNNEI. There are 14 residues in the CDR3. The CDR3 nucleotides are TGTGCCAGCAGGCGGGACAGGGGAATTGGGGAGCTGTTTTTT. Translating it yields CASRRDRGIGELFF.

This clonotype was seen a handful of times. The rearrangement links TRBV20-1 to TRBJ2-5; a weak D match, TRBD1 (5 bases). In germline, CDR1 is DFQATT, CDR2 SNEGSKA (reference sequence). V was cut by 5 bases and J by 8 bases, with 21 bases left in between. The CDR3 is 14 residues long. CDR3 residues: CSARAPTAQGTQYF. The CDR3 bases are TGCAGTGCTCGCGCTCCGACAGCTCAAGGAACCCAGTACTTC.

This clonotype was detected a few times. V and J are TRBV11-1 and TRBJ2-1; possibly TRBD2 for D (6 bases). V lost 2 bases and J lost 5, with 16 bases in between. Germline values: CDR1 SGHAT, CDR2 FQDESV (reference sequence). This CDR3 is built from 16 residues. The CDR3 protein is CASSLIRGTWDNEQFF. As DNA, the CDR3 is TGTGCCAGCAGCTTAATTCGCGGGACCTGGGACAATGAGCAGTTCTTC.

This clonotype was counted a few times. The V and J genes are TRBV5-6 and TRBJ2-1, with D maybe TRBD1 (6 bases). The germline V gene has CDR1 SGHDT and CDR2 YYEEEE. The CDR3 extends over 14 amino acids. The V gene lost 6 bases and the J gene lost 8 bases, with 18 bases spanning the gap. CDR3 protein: CASTPPRSGDEQFF. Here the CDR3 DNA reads TGTGCCAGCACCCCACCCCGTTCAGGGGATGAGCAGTTCTTC.

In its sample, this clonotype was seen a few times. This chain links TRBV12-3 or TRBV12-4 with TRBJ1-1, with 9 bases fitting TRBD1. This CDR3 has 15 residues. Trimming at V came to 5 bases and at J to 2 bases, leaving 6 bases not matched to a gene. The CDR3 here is CASSDSGQGNTEAFF. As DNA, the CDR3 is TGTGCCAGCAGTGACTCGGGACAGGGAAACACTGAAGCTTTCTTT.

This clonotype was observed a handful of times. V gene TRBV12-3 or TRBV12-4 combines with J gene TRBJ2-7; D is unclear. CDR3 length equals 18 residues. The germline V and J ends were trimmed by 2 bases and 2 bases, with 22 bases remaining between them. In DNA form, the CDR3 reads TGTGCCAGCAGTTTATCCGCTCAGGCCCTTTTGCGGACCTACGAGCAGTACTTC. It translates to CASSLSAQALLRTYEQYF.

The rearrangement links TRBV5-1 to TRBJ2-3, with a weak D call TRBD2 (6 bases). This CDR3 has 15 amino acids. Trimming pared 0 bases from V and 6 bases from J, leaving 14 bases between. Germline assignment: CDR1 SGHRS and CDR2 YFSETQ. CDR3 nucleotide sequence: TGCGCCAGCAGCTTGGGTGGACTACCCATGGATACGCAGTATTTT. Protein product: CASSLGGLPMDTQYF.

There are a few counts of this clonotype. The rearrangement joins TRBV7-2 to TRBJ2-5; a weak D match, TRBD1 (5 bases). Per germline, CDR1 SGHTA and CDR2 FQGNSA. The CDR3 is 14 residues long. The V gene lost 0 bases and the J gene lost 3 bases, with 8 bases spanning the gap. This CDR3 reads CASSLAGQKETQYF. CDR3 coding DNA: TGTGCCAGCAGCTTAGCGGGGCAGAAAGAGACCCAGTACTTC.

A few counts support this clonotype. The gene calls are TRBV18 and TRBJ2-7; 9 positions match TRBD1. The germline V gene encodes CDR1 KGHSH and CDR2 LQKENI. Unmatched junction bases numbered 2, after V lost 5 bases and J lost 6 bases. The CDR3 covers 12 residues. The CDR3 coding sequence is TGTGCCAGCTCAGAGACAGGGGGCGAGCAGTACTTC. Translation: CASSETGGEQYF.

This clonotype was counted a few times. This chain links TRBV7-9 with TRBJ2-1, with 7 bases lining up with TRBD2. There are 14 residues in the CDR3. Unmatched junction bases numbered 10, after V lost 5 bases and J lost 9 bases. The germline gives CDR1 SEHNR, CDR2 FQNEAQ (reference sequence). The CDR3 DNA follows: TGTGCCAGCAGCACCGGACTAGTGGGTAGTGAGCAGTTCTTC. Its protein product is CASSTGLVGSEQFF.

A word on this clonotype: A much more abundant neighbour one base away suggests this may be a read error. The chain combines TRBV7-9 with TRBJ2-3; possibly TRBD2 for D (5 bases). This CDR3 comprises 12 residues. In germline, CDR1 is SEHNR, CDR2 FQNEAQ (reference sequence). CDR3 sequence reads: CGSSLVGSTQYF. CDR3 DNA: TGTGGCAGCAGCTTAGTAGGGAGTACGCAGTATTTT. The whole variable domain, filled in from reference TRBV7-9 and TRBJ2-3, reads DTGVSQNPRHKITKRGQNVTFRCDPISEHNRLYWYRQTLGQGPEFLTYFQNEAQLEKSRLLSDRFSAERPKGSFSTLEIQRTEQGDSAMYLCGSSLVGSTQYFGPGTRLTVL.

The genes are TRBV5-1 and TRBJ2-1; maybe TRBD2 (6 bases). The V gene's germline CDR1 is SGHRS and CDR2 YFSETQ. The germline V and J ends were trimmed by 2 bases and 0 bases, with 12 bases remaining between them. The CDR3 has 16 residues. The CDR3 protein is CASSLQLSGSYNEQFF. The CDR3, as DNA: TGCGCCAGCAGCTTACAACTTAGCGGCTCCTACAATGAGCAGTTCTTC.

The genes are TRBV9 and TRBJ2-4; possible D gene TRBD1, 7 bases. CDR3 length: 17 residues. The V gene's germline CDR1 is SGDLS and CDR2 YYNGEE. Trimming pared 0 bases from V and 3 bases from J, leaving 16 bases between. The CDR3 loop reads CASSVGYRGAGKNIQYF. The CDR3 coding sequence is TGTGCCAGCAGCGTAGGGTACAGGGGAGCGGGCAAAAACATTCAGTACTTC.

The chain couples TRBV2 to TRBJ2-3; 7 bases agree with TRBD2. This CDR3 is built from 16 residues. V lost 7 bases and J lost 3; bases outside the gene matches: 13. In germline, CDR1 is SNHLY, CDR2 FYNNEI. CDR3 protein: CASNRGLVLLTDTQYF. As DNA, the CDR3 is TGTGCCAGCAACAGAGGACTAGTGCTTTTAACAGATACGCAGTATTTT. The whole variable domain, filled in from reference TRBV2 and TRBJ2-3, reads EPEVTQTPSHQVTQMGQEVILRCVPISNHLYFYWYRQILGQKVEFLVSFYNNEISEKSEIFDDQFSVERPDGSNFTLKIRSTKLEDSAMYFCASNRGLVLLTDTQYFGPGTRLTVL.

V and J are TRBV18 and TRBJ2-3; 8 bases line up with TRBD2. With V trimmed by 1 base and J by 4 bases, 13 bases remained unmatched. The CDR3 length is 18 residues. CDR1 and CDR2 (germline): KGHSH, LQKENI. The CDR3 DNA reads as TGTGCCAGCTCACCACACAACCTAGCCCGCGGGGGGCCAGATACGCAGTATTTT. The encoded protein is CASSPHNLARGGPDTQYF.

CDR3 nucleotides: TGTGCCACCAGCAGAGATGCGACGTACGAGCAGTACTTC. This codes for CATSRDATYEQYF. The chain employs TRBV15 and TRBJ2-7; D is undetermined. Germline assignment: CDR1 LNHNV and CDR2 YYDKDF (reference sequence). CDR3 length: 13 residues. V gave up 0 bases and J gave up 4 bases, with 7 bases separating them.

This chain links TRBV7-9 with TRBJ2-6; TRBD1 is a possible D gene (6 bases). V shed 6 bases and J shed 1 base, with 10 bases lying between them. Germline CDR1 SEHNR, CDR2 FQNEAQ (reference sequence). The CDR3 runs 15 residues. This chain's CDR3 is CASRATGSGANVLTF. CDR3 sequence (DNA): TGTGCCAGCAGGGCTACAGGGTCTGGGGCCAACGTCCTGACTTTC.

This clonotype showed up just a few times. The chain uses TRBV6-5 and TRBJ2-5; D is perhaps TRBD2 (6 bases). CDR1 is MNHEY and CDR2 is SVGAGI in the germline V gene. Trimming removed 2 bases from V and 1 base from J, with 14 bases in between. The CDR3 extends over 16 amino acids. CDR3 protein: CASSYPDLASQETQYF. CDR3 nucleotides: TGTGCCAGCAGTTACCCGGACCTAGCGTCCCAAGAGACCCAGTACTTC.

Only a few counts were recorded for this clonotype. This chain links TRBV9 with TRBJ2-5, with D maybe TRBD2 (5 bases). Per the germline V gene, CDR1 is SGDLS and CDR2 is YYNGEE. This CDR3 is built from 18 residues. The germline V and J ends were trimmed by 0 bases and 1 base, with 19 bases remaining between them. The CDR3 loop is CASSVGGPGESPQETQYF. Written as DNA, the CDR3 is TGTGCCAGCAGCGTAGGAGGCCCTGGGGAGTCCCCCCAAGAGACCCAGTACTTC.

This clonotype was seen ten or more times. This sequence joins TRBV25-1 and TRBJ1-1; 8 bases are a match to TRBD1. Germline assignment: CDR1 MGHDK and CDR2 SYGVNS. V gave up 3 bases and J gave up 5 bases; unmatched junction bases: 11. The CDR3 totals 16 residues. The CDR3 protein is CASSESSRGRGTEAFF. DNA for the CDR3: TGTGCCAGCAGTGAGTCCTCCAGGGGGCGGGGGACTGAAGCTTTCTTT.

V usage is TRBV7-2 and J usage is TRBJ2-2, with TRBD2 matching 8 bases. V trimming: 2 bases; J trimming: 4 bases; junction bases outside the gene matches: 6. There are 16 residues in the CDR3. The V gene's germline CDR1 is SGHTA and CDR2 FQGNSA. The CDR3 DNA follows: TGTGCCAGCAGCTTATTGGTAGCGGGATTCACCGGGGAGCTGTTTTTT. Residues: CASSLLVAGFTGELFF.